This TCR beta chain comes out of a study of cytomegalovirus exposure and HLA in healthy donors. Study-wide findings and caveats: In vitro checks showed that a few CMV-associated chains really do target CMV antigens. Association of a missense DCLRE1C variant with TCR beta V- and J-gene trimming was reported in a later analysis. After further analysis at a later stage, roughly 16,000 TCR beta sequences were associated with HLA alleles at 0.05 false discovery rate.

V lost 0 bases and J lost 5, with 5 bases in between. Germline assignment: CDR1 SGDLS and CDR2 YYNGEE. The CDR3 totals 13 residues. Remarks on this clone: The antigen remains unidentified.

Primers included in the PCR were 60 Vbeta and 13 Jbeta primers. The authors' processing: Around 11 million shared chains were among around 80 million unique TCR beta chains counted in a later analysis. Profiling relied on immunoSEQ multiplex PCR, and the TCRdb table lists in-frame clones only, not all of them. That table gives V, J and clone size, and the DNA gave D and trimming. The sample shows around 150,000 clones, 84% of them seen only once. The chain recombines TRBV9 with TRBJ2-2; possibly TRBD2 for D (5 bases). This sequence originates from a young man in good health and CMV-seronegative. Material for sequencing was PBMCs. The CDR3 bases are TGTGCCAGCAGCGTAGGAGGGACCGGGGAGCTGTTTTTT. Protein sequence: CASSVGGTGELFF.